This T cell receptor beta chain derives from a study of tumor-infiltrating lymphocytes in primary liver carcinoma. In regard to this clonotype: The junction differs from germline at one of its ends, possibly a read error.

RNA and DNA were co-extracted from roughly 20-30 mg of unsorted bulk tissue. Those patients suffered from chronic HBV infection and were treatment-naive. The V gene's germline CDR1 is SGHAT and CDR2 FQNNGV. The CDR3 contains 13 residues. Priming with a constant-region primer yielded TCR beta cDNA from 400 to 550 ng total RNA. Modified slightly, ARM-PCR produced TCR beta libraries over three nested multiplex PCR rounds. TRBV1-TRBV30 forward and Cbeta reverse primers drove the first two roughly 10-cycle rounds. TCRdb re-called the multiplex PCR reads through MiXCR, storing one row per CDR3 protein. This table holds approximately 100,000 distinct CDR3 sequences, about 70% found once.

This receptor was taken from a woman aged 60-75 years with primary liver carcinoma and hepatitis B virus infection. This chain connects TRBV11-2 to TRBJ2-7; no clear D gene. What was sequenced was liver tumor tissue from sampling region 2. Described subset: tumor region T2, inferior pole. The CDR3 region is CASSLDRSDEQYF. The CDR3, as DNA: TGTGCCAGCAGCCTAGATCGGAGCGACGAGCAGTACTTC.